The 28 T cell receptor beta chains in this list originate from one sample, sequenced in a study of blood T cell repertoires in COVID-19. Generated by immunoSEQ multiplex PCR, the TCRdb table keeps only in-frame clones and is missing some. The data contain about 250,000 clones, roughly 82% of them singletons. Specimen: peripheral blood. These receptor sequences come from a woman older than 75 with COVID-19, enrolled during active disease.

The J gene is TRBJ1-5, the V gene TRBV10-3; D not resolved. The CDR3 loop spans 15 amino acids. CDR1 is ENHRY, CDR2 SYGVKD, per germline. V lost 4 bases to trimming and J lost 3 bases, with 13 bases between them. As DNA, the CDR3 is TGTGCCATCAGTGTTGGTGCAGGAAACAATCAGCCCCAGCATTTT. Protein product: CAISVGAGNNQPQHF.

V is TRBV30 and J is TRBJ1-6; D gene uncertain. The CDR3 runs 11 residues. Germline V gene data show CDR1 as GTSNPN and CDR2 as SVGIG (reference sequence). V lost 0 bases, J lost 10 bases, and 4 bases lay in between. Here the CDR3 DNA reads TGTGCCTGGAGTGTTTCATCACCCCTCCACTTT. Residues: CAWSVSSPLHF.

This clone was counted once. This chain links TRBV19 with TRBJ1-1; D remains unclear. CDR1 and CDR2 (germline): LNHDA, SQIVND (reference sequence). This CDR3 contains 12 residues. With 8 bases removed from V and 10 bases from J, the gap between germline ends came to 17 bases. For the CDR3, the DNA is TGTGCCAGTCACGACGGGGTGGGTGTAGCTTTCTTT. Translation: CASHDGVGVAFF. The variable domain in full, completed from reference TRBV19 and TRBJ1-1, reads DGGITQSPKYLFRKEGQNVTLSCEQNLNHDAMYWYRQDPGQGLRLIYYSQIVNDFQKGDIAEGYSVSREKKESFPLTVTSAQKNPTAFYLCASHDGVGVAFFGQGTRLTVV.

The DNA of the CDR3 is TGTGCCAGCAGCTCCACAATTTACGAGCAGTACTTC. It specifies CASSSTIYEQYF. The gene calls are TRBV28 and TRBJ2-7; D gene unclear. The CDR3 sequence is 12 residues long. V gave up 6 bases and J gave up 4 bases, with 10 bases separating them. Germline V gene sequence: CDR1 MDHEN, CDR2 SYDVKM.

The chain is built from TRBV7-2 and TRBJ2-7; D is possibly TRBD1 (5 bases). Trimming stripped 5 bases from V and 3 bases from J, with 17 bases between. This CDR3 is 15 amino acids long. The germline CDR1 and CDR2 sequences are SGHTA and FQGNSA. The CDR3 nucleotides are TGTGCCAGCAGCGTACGGACAAGGTTTATCTACGAGCAGTACTTC. This sequence encodes CASSVRTRFIYEQYF.

CDR3 in DNA: TGTGCCACCAGTGGCGGGACAGCTACTGAGCCCGGCTACACCTTC. Protein product: CATSGGTATEPGYTF. The chain combines TRBV24-1 with TRBJ1-2; the match to TRBD1 covers 7 bases. Germline trimming cut 5 bases from V and 8 bases from J; bases unmatched to any gene: 13. Germline-derived CDR1 and CDR2 are KGHDR and SFDVKD. This CDR3 has 15 amino acids.

The V and J genes are TRBV29-1 and TRBJ2-3, with D possibly being TRBD1 (5 bases). Deletions cut 4 bases from V and 13 bases from J, with 15 bases between. The CDR3 is 11 residues long. From germline, CDR1 is SQVTM and CDR2 ANQGSEA. CDR3 in amino acids: CSVVSTVVKYF. In DNA form, the CDR3 reads TGCAGCGTTGTTTCGACAGTAGTTAAGTATTTT.

The rearrangement joins TRBV10-2 to TRBJ1-5; D remains unclear. The CDR3 is made up of 14 amino acids. With 1 base removed from V and 3 bases from J, the gap between germline ends came to 7 bases. In germline, CDR1 is WSHSY, CDR2 SAAADI. The CDR3 DNA reads TGCGCCAGCAGTGAGTACAGTCTCAATCAGCCCCAGCATTTT. It specifies CASSEYSLNQPQHF.

This clone was found once. J is TRBJ2-1 and V is TRBV28, with 9 bases matching TRBD1. Trimming cost V 4 bases and J 8 bases; bases outside gene matches: 12. Germline lookup yields CDR1 MDHEN and CDR2 SYDVKM. This CDR3 spans 16 amino acids. The CDR3 spells CASSSPAGTGRDEQFF. The CDR3 DNA is TGTGCCAGCAGTTCTCCCGCCGGGACAGGGCGGGATGAGCAGTTCTTC. Using reference TRBV28 and TRBJ2-1 for the parts outside the CDR3, the full variable domain is DVKVTQSSRYLVKRTGEKVFLECVQDMDHENMFWYRQDPGLGLRLIYFSYDVKMKEKGDIPEGYSVSREKKERFSLILESASTNQTSMYLCASSSPAGTGRDEQFFGPGTRLTVL.

J is TRBJ1-3 and V is TRBV3-1 (or the pseudogene TRBV3-2); tentatively, D is TRBD1 (5 bases). Looked up from germline, CDR1 is LGHDT and CDR2 is YNNKEL (reference sequence). The CDR3 is made up of 15 amino acids. Between the trimmed V and J ends, which lost 3 bases and 2 bases, there was a span of 11 bases. CDR3 region: CASSQGGMTGNTIYF. CDR3 coding DNA: TGTGCCAGCAGCCAGGGGGGTATGACTGGAAACACCATATATTTT.

The chain recombines TRBV28 with TRBJ1-4; possible D gene TRBD1, 5 bases. Germline CDR1 reads MDHEN; CDR2 reads SYDVKM. The CDR3 has 14 amino acids. The V end lost 7 bases, the J end lost 2 bases, and 11 bases lay between the germline ends. CDR3 bases: TGTGCCAGCAACAGACAGATTACTAATGAAAAACTGTTTTTT. Encoded protein: CASNRQITNEKLFF.

The chain recombines TRBV5-4 with TRBJ2-1, with D possibly being TRBD2 (7 bases). Germline-derived CDR1 and CDR2 are SGHNT and YYREEE (reference sequence). V was trimmed by 3 bases and J by 6 bases, leaving 19 bases between them. This CDR3 has 16 amino acids. The CDR3 sequence is CASSSQQGGDVNEQFF. As DNA, the CDR3 is TGTGCCAGCAGCTCTCAACAGGGAGGGGATGTCAATGAGCAGTTCTTC.

The chain links TRBV21-1 to TRBJ1-5. TRBV21-1 is classified as a pseudogene. This CDR3 contains 16 residues. The CDR3 here is CASSKGGEYSNQPQHF. As DNA, the CDR3 is TGTGCCAGCAGCAAAGGTGGAGAATATAGCAATCAGCCCCAGCATTTT.

This CDR3 is CASAEWSYEQYF. The DNA for the CDR3 is TGTGCCAGCGCCGAGTGGTCCTACGAGCAGTACTTC. V usage is TRBV2 and J usage is TRBJ2-7; unclear D gene. The germline V and J ends were trimmed by 8 bases and 1 base, with 9 bases remaining between them. From germline, CDR1 is SNHLY and CDR2 FYNNEI. CDR3 length: 12 residues.

This chain joins TRBV6-5 and TRBJ2-7; no firm D call. The CDR3 sequence is 12 residues long. Germline V gene sequence: CDR1 MNHEY, CDR2 SVGAGI. The germline V and J ends were trimmed by 8 bases and 0 bases, with 8 bases remaining between them. This CDR3 is CASGVGSYEQYF. CDR3 DNA: TGTGCCAGCGGAGTTGGCTCCTACGAGCAGTACTTC.

J is TRBJ1-1 and V is TRBV18; 7 bases align to TRBD1. Trimming cost V 3 bases and J 6 bases; bases outside gene matches: 10. Germline V gene lookup returns CDR1 KGHSH and CDR2 LQKENI. This CDR3 has 15 residues. In DNA form, the CDR3 reads TGTGCCAGCTCACCCCAGACAGGGAACTACGCTGAAGCTTTCTTT. Translated, it gives CASSPQTGNYAEAFF.

V gene TRBV6-5 combines with J gene TRBJ1-6; D ambiguous. The germline gives CDR1 MNHEY, CDR2 SVGAGI. Between the trimmed V and J ends, which lost 10 bases and 7 bases, there was a span of 14 bases. This CDR3 comprises 13 residues. CDR3 nucleotide sequence: TGTGCCACGGGGATGAAGAGGAATTCACCCCTCCACTTT. Residues: CATGMKRNSPLHF.

The CDR3 loop is CASSLAGGGLSYNEQFF. The CDR3 DNA sequence: TGCGCCAGCAGCTTGGCGGGGGGGGGCCTGTCCTACAATGAGCAGTTCTTC. The chain couples TRBV5-1 to TRBJ2-1; 8 bases match TRBD2. This CDR3 contains 17 residues. V shed 0 bases, J shed 1 base, and the junction held 6 bases outside the gene matches. Germline V gives CDR1 SGHRS, CDR2 YFSETQ.

This clone has a handful of counts. V gene TRBV7-2 combines with J gene TRBJ2-1; possible D gene TRBD2, 6 bases. V lost 4 bases and J lost 7, with 11 bases in between. There are 13 residues in the CDR3. From germline, CDR1 is SGHTA and CDR2 FQGNSA. Here the CDR3 DNA reads TGTGCCAGCAGCTCGGGACTCCTTAATGAGCAGTTCTTC. Protein product: CASSSGLLNEQFF.

The chain employs TRBV18 and TRBJ1-4; TRBD1 matches at 8 bases. The CDR3 contains 14 residues. Germline V lookup: CDR1 KGHSH, CDR2 LQKENI. V was pared by 3 bases and J by 8 bases, with 5 bases of the junction left unmatched. The CDR3 is CASSPQGAQEKLFF. The CDR3 DNA follows: TGTGCCAGCTCACCTCAGGGGGCGCAGGAAAAACTGTTTTTT.

The table lists this clone with a few counts. The genes are TRBV6-4 and TRBJ1-6; no firm D call. Looked up from germline, CDR1 is MRHNA and CDR2 is SNTAGT. The V and J ends lost 3 bases and 10 bases respectively, with 13 bases between them. This CDR3 has 14 amino acids. CDR3 sequence (DNA): TGTGCCAGCAGTGAATTGGGCAGCGGATCACCCCTCCACTTT. This codes for CASSELGSGSPLHF.

The chain uses TRBV20-1 and TRBJ2-5; the match to TRBD2 covers 13 bases. The germline gives CDR1 DFQATT, CDR2 SNEGSKA (reference sequence). After removal of 3 bases from V and 5 bases from J, the junction contained 9 bases not matched to a gene. The CDR3 runs 16 residues. CDR3 region: CSASETSGGHAETQYF. The CDR3, as DNA: TGCAGTGCTAGTGAGACTAGCGGGGGGCACGCGGAGACCCAGTACTTC.

This clone was observed once. This chain uses TRBV6-2 or TRBV6-3 with TRBJ1-4; no clear D. The CDR3 is made up of 13 amino acids. Trimming shortened V by 6 bases and J by 8 bases, and 13 bases separated the two germline ends. The germline CDR1 and CDR2 sequences are MNHEY and SVGEGT. The DNA for the CDR3 is TGTGCCAGCAGCCTCGCGGGTTCCGAAAAACTGTTTTTT. Translating it yields CASSLAGSEKLFF.

The V and J genes are TRBV5-1 and TRBJ2-7; 11 positions agree with TRBD1. This CDR3 spans 16 amino acids. Germline values: CDR1 SGHRS, CDR2 YFSETQ. The V segment lost 2 bases and the J segment 1 base; nucleotides outside the gene matches: 5. As DNA, the CDR3 is TGCGCCAGCAGCTTAACCGGGACAGGGGGATCCTACGAGCAGTACTTC. Translating it yields CASSLTGTGGSYEQYF.

The CDR3 DNA reads TGTGCCAGTAGTACCGTAGCCCTAGGCGCTTTCTTT. Protein product: CASSTVALGAFF. This sequence joins TRBV19 and TRBJ1-1; no firm D call. Per the germline V gene, CDR1 is LNHDA and CDR2 is SQIVND (reference sequence). There are 12 residues in the CDR3. V dropped 4 bases and J dropped 11 bases, with 14 bases sitting between them.

This clone was counted once. The J gene is TRBJ1-1, the V gene TRBV19; D is possibly TRBD1 (6 bases). This CDR3 is 15 amino acids long. The germline CDR1 and CDR2 sequences are LNHDA and SQIVND (reference sequence). The germline V and J ends were trimmed by 7 bases and 1 base, with 16 bases remaining between them. Here the CDR3 DNA reads TGTGCCAGTATTGACAGGAGTGGGCGGAACACTGAAGCTTTCTTT. Protein sequence: CASIDRSGRNTEAFF.

This clone appeared once. This sequence joins TRBV30 and TRBJ1-1; 10 bases align to TRBD1. J was trimmed by 11 bases and V by 5 bases; bases with no gene match: 11. CDR3 size: 13 residues. The germline V gene has CDR1 GTSNPN and CDR2 SVGIG (reference sequence). CDR3 nucleotides: TGTGCCTGGGACCGACAGGGGGCCGTGGAGGCTTTCTTT. Protein: CAWDRQGAVEAFF.

V and J are TRBV10-3 and TRBJ2-1, with D perhaps matching TRBD2 (7 bases). Per germline, CDR1 ENHRY and CDR2 SYGVKD. The CDR3 covers 16 residues. V was clipped by 5 bases and J by 4 bases, with 18 bases between them. The CDR3 DNA follows: TGTGCCATCAGTTACGGAGGGGGACTACCTTACAATGAGCAGTTCTTC. This gives the protein CAISYGGGLPYNEQFF.